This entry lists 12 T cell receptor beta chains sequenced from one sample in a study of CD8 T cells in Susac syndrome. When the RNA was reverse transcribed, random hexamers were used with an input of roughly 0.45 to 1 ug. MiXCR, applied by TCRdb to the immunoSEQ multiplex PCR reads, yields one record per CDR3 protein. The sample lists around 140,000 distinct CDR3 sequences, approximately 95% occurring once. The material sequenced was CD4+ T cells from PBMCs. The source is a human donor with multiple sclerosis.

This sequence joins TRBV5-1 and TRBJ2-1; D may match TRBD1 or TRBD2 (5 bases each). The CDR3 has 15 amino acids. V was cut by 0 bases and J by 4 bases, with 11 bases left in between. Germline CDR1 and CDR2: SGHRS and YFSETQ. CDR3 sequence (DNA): TGCGCCAGCAGCTTGGCTGGGACGGAGTACAATGAGCAGTTCTTC. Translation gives CASSLAGTEYNEQFF.

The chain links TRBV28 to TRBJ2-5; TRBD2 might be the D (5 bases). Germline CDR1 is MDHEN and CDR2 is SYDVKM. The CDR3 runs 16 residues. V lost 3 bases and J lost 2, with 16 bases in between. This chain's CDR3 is CASSLGAAGSQETQYF. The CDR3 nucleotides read TGTGCCAGCAGTTTGGGAGCGGCCGGATCGCAAGAGACCCAGTACTTC. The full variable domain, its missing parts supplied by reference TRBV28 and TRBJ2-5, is DVKVTQSSRYLVKRTGEKVFLECVQDMDHENMFWYRQDPGLGLRLIYFSYDVKMKEKGDIPEGYSVSREKKERFSLILESASTNQTSMYLCASSLGAAGSQETQYFGPGTRLLVL.

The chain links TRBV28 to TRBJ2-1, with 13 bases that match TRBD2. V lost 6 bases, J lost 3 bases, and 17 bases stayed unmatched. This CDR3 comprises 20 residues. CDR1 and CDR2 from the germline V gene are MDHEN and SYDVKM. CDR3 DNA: TGTGCCAGCAGGGGGGGTGGACTAGCGGGAGCCTCCGGGGGCTACAATGAGCAGTTCTTC. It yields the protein CASRGGGLAGASGGYNEQFF.

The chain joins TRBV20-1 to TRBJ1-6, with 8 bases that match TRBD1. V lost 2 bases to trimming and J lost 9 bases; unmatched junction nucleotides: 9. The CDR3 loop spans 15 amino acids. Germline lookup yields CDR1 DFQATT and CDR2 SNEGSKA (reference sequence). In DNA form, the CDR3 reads TGCAGTGCTAGATCATTAGGACAGGGTCGTTCACCCCTCCACTTT. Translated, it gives CSARSLGQGRSPLHF.

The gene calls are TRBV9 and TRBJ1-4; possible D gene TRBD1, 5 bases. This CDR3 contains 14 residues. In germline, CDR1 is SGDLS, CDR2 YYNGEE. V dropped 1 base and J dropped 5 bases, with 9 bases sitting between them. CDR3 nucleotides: TGTGCCAGCAGCGTACAGGGAATCAATGAAAAACTGTTTTTT. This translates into CASSVQGINEKLFF.

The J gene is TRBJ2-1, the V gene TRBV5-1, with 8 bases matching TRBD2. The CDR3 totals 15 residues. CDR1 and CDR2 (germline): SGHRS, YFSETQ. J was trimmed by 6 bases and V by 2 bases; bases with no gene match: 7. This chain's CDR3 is CASSFGGRIANEQFF. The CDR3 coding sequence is TGCGCCAGCAGCTTTGGCGGGAGGATTGCCAATGAGCAGTTCTTC.

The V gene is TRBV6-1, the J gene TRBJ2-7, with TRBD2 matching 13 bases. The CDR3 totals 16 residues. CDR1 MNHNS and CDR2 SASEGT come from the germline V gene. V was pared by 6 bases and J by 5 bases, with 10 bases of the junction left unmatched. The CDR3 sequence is CASSPLTSGRANEQYF. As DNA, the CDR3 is TGTGCCAGCAGCCCCCTCACTAGCGGGAGGGCCAACGAGCAGTACTTC.

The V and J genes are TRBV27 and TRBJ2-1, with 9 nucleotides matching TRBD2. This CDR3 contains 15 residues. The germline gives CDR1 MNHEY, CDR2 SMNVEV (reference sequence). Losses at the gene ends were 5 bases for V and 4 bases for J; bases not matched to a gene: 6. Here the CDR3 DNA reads TGTGCCAGCAGTCCGGGGACTAGCACGTACAATGAGCAGTTCTTC. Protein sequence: CASSPGTSTYNEQFF.

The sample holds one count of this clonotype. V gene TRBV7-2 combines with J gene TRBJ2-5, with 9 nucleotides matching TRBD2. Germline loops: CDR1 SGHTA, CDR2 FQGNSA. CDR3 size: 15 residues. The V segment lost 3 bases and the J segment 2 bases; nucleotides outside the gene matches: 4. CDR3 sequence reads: CASSFAAGGQETQYF. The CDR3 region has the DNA TGTGCCAGCAGCTTTGCAGCGGGGGGACAAGAGACCCAGTACTTC. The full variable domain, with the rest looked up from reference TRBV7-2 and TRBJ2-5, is GAGVSQSPSNKVTEKGKDVELRCDPISGHTALYWYRQSLGQGLEFLIYFQGNSAPDKSGLPSDRFSAERTGGSVSTLTIQRTQQEDSAVYLCASSFAAGGQETQYFGPGTRLLVL.

CDR3 amino acids: CSVARANEQFF. CDR3 coding DNA: TGCAGCGTGGCCAGGGCGAATGAGCAGTTCTTC. The chain recombines TRBV29-1 with TRBJ2-1; TRBD1 is a possible D gene (5 bases). The CDR3 sequence is 11 residues long. The ends were cut back, 6 bases at V and 7 bases at J, with 10 bases in the middle. CDR1 is SQVTM and CDR2 is ANQGSEA in the germline V gene.

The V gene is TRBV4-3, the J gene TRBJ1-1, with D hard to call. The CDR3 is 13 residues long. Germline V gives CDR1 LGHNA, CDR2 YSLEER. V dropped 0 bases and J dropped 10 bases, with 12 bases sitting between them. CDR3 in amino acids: CASSQERVGRAFF. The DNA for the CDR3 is TGCGCCAGCAGCCAAGAGAGGGTAGGGAGAGCTTTCTTT.

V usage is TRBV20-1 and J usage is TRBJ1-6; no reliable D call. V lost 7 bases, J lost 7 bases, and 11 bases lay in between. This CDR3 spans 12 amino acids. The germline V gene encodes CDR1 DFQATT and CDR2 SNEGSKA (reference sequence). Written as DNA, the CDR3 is TGCAGTGTTCGACGGGCGAATTCACCCCTCCACTTT. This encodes CSVRRANSPLHF.